The present T cell receptor beta chain was sequenced within a study of identical twins. TCRdb independently ran MiXCR on the 5' RACE reads; one entry per CDR3 protein. The sample lists approximately 190,000 distinct CDR3 sequences; about 16% were seen once. Study-wide findings and caveats: One should note that invariant MAIT and iNKT cells could partly confound zero-insertion analyses.

Concerning this clonotype itself: The antigen is unknown.

This CDR3 is built from 13 residues. Looked up from germline, CDR1 is SGHTA and CDR2 is FQGNSA. The germline V and J ends were trimmed by 3 bases and 7 bases, with 13 bases remaining between them. This same sample was also part of a study on T cells expressing NK-cell markers. That publication notes: HCMV serostatus: seven of eight sequenced donors positive, one negative. Top CD8+ clonotypes included the dominant CD3+CD56+NKG2C+ clonotypes in several donors.

This chain connects TRBV7-2 to TRBJ2-7; D is perhaps TRBD1 (5 bases). This TCR was sampled from a woman under 30 in good health. Input material: CD8+ T cells sorted from blood. The CDR3 reads CASSFPGPGEQYF. CDR3 in DNA: TGTGCCAGCAGCTTTCCAGGGCCTGGAGAGCAGTACTTC.